The 22 T cell receptor beta chains listed next were all sequenced from one sample in a study of PD-1 blockade in classical Hodgkin lymphoma. Every one of the patients relapsed after autologous stem cell transplantation (brentuximab vedotin exposure was variable). The protocol was immunoSEQ multiplex PCR, while the TCRdb copy is restricted to in-frame clones and leaves out a portion. Of fewer than 25,000 clones listed, 65% to 85% are singletons. This sample comprised peripheral blood mononuclear cells (PBMCs), obtained before the second cycle of nivolumab. These receptors came from a human donor with classical Hodgkin lymphoma.

The chain links TRBV2 to TRBJ2-2; 10 bases align to TRBD1. The CDR3 loop spans 15 amino acids. Germline lookup yields CDR1 SNHLY and CDR2 FYNNEI. V lost 6 bases and J lost 6; bases outside the gene matches: 7. The CDR3 sequence: CASREDRGVAGELFF. The CDR3 nucleotides are TGTGCCAGCAGGGAGGACAGGGGGGTGGCCGGGGAGCTGTTTTTT.

This sequence joins TRBV6-5 and TRBJ2-3; 7 bases align to TRBD2. This CDR3 has 16 amino acids. Germline V CDR1 and CDR2: MNHEY, SVGAGI. Trimming cost V 0 bases and J 3 bases; bases outside gene matches: 6. The CDR3 is CASSYSSSGYTDTQYF. The CDR3 DNA reads TGTGCCAGCAGTTACTCTTCTAGCGGATATACAGATACGCAGTATTTT.

This sequence joins TRBV6-1 and TRBJ1-2; D not certain. Trimming stripped 6 bases from V and 5 bases from J, with 19 bases between. CDR1 and CDR2 from the germline V gene are MNHNS and SASEGT. The CDR3 has 15 residues. CDR3 sequence reads: CASRTHRTEFYGYTF. For the CDR3, the DNA is TGTGCCAGCAGAACCCACAGAACCGAATTTTATGGCTACACCTTC.

J is TRBJ2-7 and V is TRBV10-3; D is undetermined. Germline V CDR1 and CDR2: ENHRY, SYGVKD. The CDR3 length is 12 residues. Trimming stripped 6 bases from V and 5 bases from J, with 11 bases between. The DNA for the CDR3 is TGTGCCATCAGAGAAACTGGGGACGAGCAGTACTTC. Its translation: CAIRETGDEQYF.

In its sample, this clone was seen a few times. The V gene is TRBV6-1, the J gene TRBJ1-4, with 12 positions matching TRBD1. Germline V gene data show CDR1 as MNHNS and CDR2 as SASEGT. CDR3 length: 14 residues. V was pared by 7 bases and J by 11 bases, with 8 bases of the junction left unmatched. The CDR3 spells CASKEGQGARKLFF. CDR3 bases: TGTGCCAGCAAGGAGGGACAGGGGGCGCGGAAACTGTTTTTT.

CDR3 nucleotides: TGCGCCAGCAGCTCGGAACCGGGAGGCACTGAAGCTTTCTTT. This sequence encodes CASSSEPGGTEAFF. This rearrangement joins TRBV5-1 to TRBJ1-1; D unclear. The CDR3 has 14 amino acids. V was cut by 3 bases and J by 4 bases, with 13 bases left in between. Germline V gene lookup returns CDR1 SGHRS and CDR2 YFSETQ.

This chain joins TRBV7-2 and TRBJ1-2; D is undetermined. The germline V and J ends were trimmed by 1 base and 4 bases, with 4 bases remaining between them. CDR3 length: 12 amino acids. CDR1 and CDR2 from the germline V gene are SGHTA and FQGNSA. The CDR3 nucleotides are TGTGCCAGCAGCTTAGGGGTCTATGGCTACACCTTC. This gives the protein CASSLGVYGYTF. The full variable domain, completed using reference TRBV7-2 and TRBJ1-2, is GAGVSQSPSNKVTEKGKDVELRCDPISGHTALYWYRQSLGQGLEFLIYFQGNSAPDKSGLPSDRFSAERTGGSVSTLTIQRTQQEDSAVYLCASSLGVYGYTFGSGTRLTVV.

The rearrangement uses TRBV2 and TRBJ2-3; TRBD2 matches 11 bases. V was pared by 3 bases and J by 5 bases, with 10 bases of the junction left unmatched. CDR3 length: 17 residues. CDR1 is SNHLY and CDR2 is FYNNEI in the germline V gene. The CDR3 DNA reads as TGTGCCAGCAGTGACCGCCTGGGACTAGCGGAAATAGATACGCAGTATTTT. Its translation: CASSDRLGLAEIDTQYF.

The rearrangement links TRBV10-3 to TRBJ1-3; D is unclear. V was clipped by 5 bases and J by 9 bases, with 8 bases between them. The CDR3 has 11 amino acids. Germline CDR1 ENHRY, CDR2 SYGVKD. DNA of the CDR3: TGTGCCATCAGTAGTGGGATCACCATATATTTT. This gives the protein CAISSGITIYF.

The chain combines TRBV19 with TRBJ1-1; 9 nucleotides match TRBD1. The CDR3 is 13 residues long. The germline V gene encodes CDR1 LNHDA and CDR2 SQIVND (reference sequence). With 5 bases clipped from V and 6 bases from J, the junction kept 4 bases outside the gene matches. The CDR3 protein is CASSEWTGAEAFF. The DNA for the CDR3 is TGTGCCAGTAGTGAATGGACAGGGGCTGAAGCTTTCTTT.

This clone has a handful of counts. The V gene is TRBV28, the J gene TRBJ1-6; a possible D gene is TRBD1 (5 bases). CDR1 is MDHEN, CDR2 SYDVKM, per germline. V was trimmed by 4 bases and J by 3 bases, leaving 16 bases between them. The CDR3 extends over 17 amino acids. The CDR3 spells CASSSGRGRYYNSPLHF. The CDR3 DNA sequence: TGTGCCAGCAGTTCGGGGAGGGGACGCTACTATAATTCACCCCTCCACTTT.

The rearrangement joins TRBV4-3 to TRBJ1-2, with D unresolved. This CDR3 comprises 14 residues. Trimming pared 1 base from V and 7 bases from J, leaving 13 bases between. Germline loops: CDR1 LGHNA, CDR2 YSLEER. Written as DNA, the CDR3 is TGCGCCAGCAGCCAAGTAAGCGCCTCGGGTGGCTACACCTTC. This codes for CASSQVSASGGYTF.

V and J are TRBV5-4 and TRBJ1-2, with 7 bases lining up with TRBD1. The CDR3 consists of 15 residues. J gave up 4 bases and V 0 bases, and 6 bases lay outside the gene matches. The germline V gene encodes CDR1 SGHNT and CDR2 YYREEE (reference sequence). The CDR3 DNA is TGTGCCAGCAGCTTGGAGGGGGCAGGGGCCTATGGCTACACCTTC. This translates into CASSLEGAGAYGYTF.

This clone was counted between two and nine times. This chain links TRBV7-9 with TRBJ2-6; D remains ambiguous. The V gene's germline CDR1 is SEHNR and CDR2 FQNEAQ (reference sequence). Trimming removed 4 bases at V and 0 bases at J, with 16 bases between. CDR3 length equals 18 residues. This CDR3 reads CASSSAPPSSSGANVLTF. The CDR3 region has the DNA TGTGCCAGCAGCTCGGCTCCCCCCAGTTCCTCTGGGGCCAACGTCCTGACTTTC.

This clone was counted between two and nine times. J is TRBJ2-7 and V is TRBV27; possibly TRBD1 for D (6 bases). V was shortened by 3 bases and J by 4 bases, with 13 bases between the two germline ends. Germline V lookup: CDR1 MNHEY, CDR2 SMNVEV (reference sequence). The CDR3 runs 14 residues. The DNA of the CDR3 is TGTGCCAGCAGTTTGACAGGAATTTTTTACGAGCAGTACTTC. Amino acids: CASSLTGIFYEQYF.

The rearrangement joins TRBV4-3 to TRBJ1-2; perhaps TRBD1 as D (6 bases). Germline V gene lookup returns CDR1 LGHNA and CDR2 YSLEER. This CDR3 region has 13 residues. Trimming cost V 1 base and J 4 bases, with 7 bases left between them. DNA for the CDR3: TGCGCCAGCAGCCAAGTGGACAGCTATGGCTACACCTTC. Amino acid sequence: CASSQVDSYGYTF.

The V gene is TRBV28, the J gene TRBJ1-2; D possibly corresponds to TRBD1 (6 bases). V was clipped by 10 bases and J by 3 bases, with 18 bases between them. The CDR3 is made up of 14 amino acids. The germline V gene encodes CDR1 MDHEN and CDR2 SYDVKM. The CDR3 bases are TGTGCCACCCGAGACACAGGGTTCCACTATGGCTACACCTTC. Translating gives CATRDTGFHYGYTF.

J is TRBJ2-3 and V is TRBV18, with 13 bases identical to TRBD2. V was clipped by 3 bases and J by 3 bases; unmatched bases: 3. CDR1 KGHSH and CDR2 LQKENI come from the germline V gene. This CDR3 spans 16 amino acids. The CDR3 loop reads CASSPKTSGGTDTQYF. The CDR3 bases are TGTGCCAGCTCACCGAAGACTAGCGGGGGGACAGATACGCAGTATTTT.

The chain carries TRBV27 and TRBJ2-7; D is possibly TRBD1 (6 bases). The germline V and J ends were trimmed by 5 bases and 3 bases, with 14 bases remaining between them. From germline, CDR1 is MNHEY and CDR2 SMNVEV (reference sequence). The CDR3 is made up of 14 amino acids. The CDR3 coding sequence is TGTGCCAGCAGTATCACCGGGACATACTACGAGCAGTACTTC. This codes for CASSITGTYYEQYF.

V usage is TRBV4-3 and J usage is TRBJ2-5, with a weak D call TRBD2 (5 bases). The germline gives CDR1 LGHNA, CDR2 YSLEER. V shed 3 bases and J shed 5 bases, with 13 bases lying between them. The CDR3 consists of 14 residues. This CDR3 is CASSQHITGETQYF. The CDR3, as DNA: TGCGCCAGCAGCCAGCATATCACGGGGGAGACCCAGTACTTC.

The rearrangement links TRBV7-2 to TRBJ1-6, with D perhaps TRBD1 (6 bases). The CDR3 extends over 16 amino acids. V lost 7 bases and J 4 bases, leaving 17 bases between the germline ends. Germline V CDR1 and CDR2: SGHTA, FQGNSA. CDR3 residues: CASILGQPGYNSPLHF. CDR3 bases: TGTGCCAGCATCCTAGGACAGCCGGGGTATAATTCACCCCTCCACTTT.

The chain has TRBV6-1 and TRBJ1-1, with unresolved D. With 4 bases removed from V and 4 bases from J, the gap between germline ends came to 16 bases. This CDR3 spans 15 amino acids. Germline CDR1 and CDR2: MNHNS and SASEGT. CDR3 protein: CASSVVASGGTEAFF. As DNA, the CDR3 is TGTGCCAGCAGTGTTGTTGCGTCCGGAGGCACTGAAGCTTTCTTT.